The clone carrying this T cell receptor beta chain appeared a few times. Its antigen is unknown. These data are taken from a study of T-cell reconstitution after alpha-beta-depleted transplantation in children. Study-level results: Several hundred graft clones that had expanded were reportedly the source of alpha-beta T cells about two months after transplant. Surviving recipient T cells and thymic progenitors underlay high day-60 TCRbeta diversity in some patients.

TCRbeta library construction was performed incorporating unique molecular identifiers. TCRdb processed the PCR reads anew with MiXCR; each CDR3 protein has one entry. This table holds some 600,000 distinct CDR3 sequences, approximately 12% found once. The CDR3 spans 18 residues. This material consisted of PBMCs, mostly from graft donor cells, taken 360 days after TCRalphabeta/CD19-depleted stem cell transplant. V gene TRBV21-1 combines with J gene TRBJ2-1; the table assigns TRBD2, which was not confirmed against the DNA. TRBV21-1 corresponds to a pseudogene. This receptor was obtained from a male patient aged 10 to 17 who had a stem cell transplant for acute myeloid leukemia, so the T cells may come from the graft donor. CDR3 nucleotides: TGTGCCAGCAGTGCCGGGACTAGCGGGAGGGCCTCCTACAATGAGCAGTTCTTC. Amino acids: CASSAGTSGRASYNEQFF.